The 26 T cell receptor beta chains below were found in one sample sequenced in a study of neurological immune-mediated disorders. Time point noted: longitudinal time-point 2. MiXCR, run by TCRdb on the 5' RACE reads, gives a single entry per CDR3 protein. Of about 80,000 distinct CDR3 sequences listed, more than 5% are singletons. Sequenced material: PBMCs. The source is a woman in her sixties or seventies with multiple sclerosis.

This clonotype was picked up many times. The germline gene is not matched at one end of the junction; a read error may be the cause. V and J are TRBV29-1 and TRBJ2-7; 7 nucleotides agree with TRBD2. Germline CDR1 and CDR2: SQVTM and ANQGSEA. The CDR3 contains 14 residues. The DNA for the CDR3 is TGCAGCGTTGAAGATCGGGCGGGGGAATACGAGCAGCACTTC. Translated: CSVEDRAGEYEQHF.

There are many counts of this clonotype. This chain uses TRBV6-2 or TRBV6-3 with TRBJ1-5; no definite D call. Trimming cost V 0 bases and J 5 bases, with 5 bases left between them. Germline assignment: CDR1 MNHEY and CDR2 SVGEGT. This CDR3 is 13 amino acids long. Here the CDR3 DNA reads TGTGCCAGCAGTTACTCTCTCCATCAGCCCCAGCATTTT. As protein: CASSYSLHQPQHF.

This clonotype was seen only a few times. The V call is TRBV11-2, the J call TRBJ2-5; weak D call: TRBD2 (5 bases). The CDR3 has 15 residues. Trimming shortened V by 1 base and J by 9 bases, and 18 bases separated the two germline ends. CDR1 and CDR2 from the germline V gene are SGHAT and FQNNGV. The CDR3 nucleotides are TGTGCCAGCAGCTTAGTGGCCGGGGTAGGGTACCCCCAGTACTTC. It translates to CASSLVAGVGYPQYF.

This clonotype was picked up many times. The J gene is TRBJ1-4, the V gene TRBV5-4; no reliable D call. Germline V gives CDR1 SGHNT, CDR2 YYREEE (reference sequence). Trimming left V 4 bases short and J 5 bases short, with 6 bases between. The CDR3 consists of 12 residues. The CDR3 region is CASSPPNEKLFF. CDR3 nucleotide sequence: TGTGCCAGCAGCCCCCCGAATGAAAAACTGTTTTTT.

This clonotype showed up just a few times. A much larger clone lies a single base off, so this may be a read error. This sequence joins TRBV20-1 and TRBJ2-5, with D possibly TRBD2 on 6 matching bases. Germline V gene sequence: CDR1 DFQATT, CDR2 SNEGSKA (reference sequence). This CDR3 region has 15 residues. The CDR3 region is CSAGDAGLPREAQYF. In DNA, the CDR3 is TGCAGTGCTGGAGATGCGGGACTTCCTAGGGAGGCCCAGTACTTC.

This rearrangement joins TRBV14 to TRBJ2-7; 11 bases are shared with TRBD1. This CDR3 spans 17 amino acids. Germline trimming cut 3 bases from V and 4 bases from J; bases unmatched to any gene: 11. Germline V gene lookup returns CDR1 SGHDN and CDR2 FVKESK. CDR3 in DNA: TGTGCCAGCAGCCACGAGGACAGGGGGCTTTTGCGGTACGAGCAGTACTTC. Amino acid sequence: CASSHEDRGLLRYEQYF. Drawing the rest from reference TRBV14 and TRBJ2-7, the complete variable domain is EAGVTQFPSHSVIEKGQTVTLRCDPISGHDNLYWYRRVMGKEIKFLLHFVKESKQDESGMPNNRFLAERTGGTYSTLKVQPAELEDSGVYFCASSHEDRGLLRYEQYFGPGTRLTVT.

V and J are TRBV18 and TRBJ1-5; D is unclear. V lost 3 bases, J lost 1 base, and 10 bases lay in between. The CDR3 runs to 15 residues. Germline V gene data show CDR1 as KGHSH and CDR2 as LQKENI. CDR3 in amino acids: CASSPIQTSNQPQHF. The CDR3 region has the DNA TGTGCCAGCTCACCCATACAGACAAGCAATCAGCCCCAGCATTTT. Together with reference TRBV18 and TRBJ1-5, the CDR3 gives the full variable domain: NAGVMQNPRHLVRRRGQEARLRCSPMKGHSHVYWYRQLPEEGLKFMVYLQKENIIDESGMPKERFSAEFPKEGPSILRIQQVVRGDSAAYFCASSPIQTSNQPQHFGDGTRLSIL.

The sample holds many counts of this clonotype. The V call is TRBV10-3, the J call TRBJ2-7; 12 positions agree with TRBD1. Germline CDR1 is ENHRY and CDR2 is SYGVKD. Trimming removed 3 bases from V and 2 bases from J; junction bases left unmatched: 2. The CDR3 sequence is 15 residues long. The CDR3 bases are TGTGCCATCAGTGACGGGACAGGGGGCCCCTACGAGCAGTACTTC. As protein: CAISDGTGGPYEQYF.

At least ten counts were recorded for this clonotype. The V gene is TRBV7-8, the J gene TRBJ1-4; no definite D call. The V gene's germline CDR1 is SGHVS and CDR2 FQNEAQ. The CDR3 length is 14 residues. The germline V and J ends were trimmed by 6 bases and 0 bases, with 8 bases remaining between them. CDR3 nucleotides: TGTGCCAGCAGAAGAGGGTCAACTAATGAAAAACTGTTTTTT. Amino acid sequence: CASRRGSTNEKLFF.

This clonotype was recorded at least ten times. This sequence joins TRBV20-1 and TRBJ1-4, with TRBD1 matching over 9 bases. V shed 3 bases and J 5 bases; nucleotides not matched to a gene: 4. Per germline, CDR1 DFQATT and CDR2 SNEGSKA (reference sequence). The CDR3 consists of 14 residues. DNA of the CDR3: TGCAGTGCTAGTATGACAGGGGGGAATGAAAAACTGTTTTTT. It codes for CSASMTGGNEKLFF.

This clonotype has only a few counts. The V and J genes are TRBV6-5 and TRBJ2-2; the match to TRBD1 covers 7 bases. Germline CDR1 and CDR2: MNHEY and SVGAGI. The junction had 24 bases not matched to a gene; V was cut back by 8 bases and J by 6 bases. The CDR3 has 19 residues. The CDR3 sequence is CASQRQGIEQVGFPGELFF. As DNA, the CDR3 is TGTGCCAGCCAACGACAGGGAATAGAGCAAGTTGGGTTCCCCGGGGAGCTGTTTTTT.

This clonotype showed up many times. CDR3 nucleotide sequence: TGTGCCAGCAGCTTAAACCCGGGCAATAGCTACACCTTC. Amino acid sequence: CASSLNPGNSYTF. J is TRBJ1-2 and V is TRBV7-9, with D unclear. Germline CDR1 and CDR2: SEHNR and FQNEAQ (reference sequence). The CDR3 sequence is 13 residues long. Trimming removed 2 bases at V and 9 bases at J, with 13 bases between.

This clonotype occurred many times. The chain employs TRBV5-1 and TRBJ2-2, with 9 positions matching TRBD2. Germline CDR1 SGHRS, CDR2 YFSETQ. V dropped 1 base and J dropped 5; count of bases not matched to a gene: 6. The CDR3 is 16 amino acids. The CDR3 loop is CASSLPGLADTGELFF. CDR3 DNA sequence: TGCGCCAGCAGCTTGCCGGGACTAGCTGATACCGGGGAGCTGTTTTTT.

This clonotype was seen at least ten times. This chain joins TRBV20-1 and TRBJ2-5; D remains ambiguous. CDR1 is DFQATT, CDR2 SNEGSKA, per germline (reference sequence). The CDR3 is 10 residues long. Here the CDR3 DNA reads TGCACAGGCAACCAAGAGACCCAGTACTTC. Its protein product is CTGNQETQYF.

The table lists this clonotype with many counts. The chain combines TRBV3-1 with TRBJ1-2; D not resolved. The CDR3 has 14 amino acids. V was trimmed by 0 bases and J by 5 bases, leaving 10 bases between them. Germline lookup yields CDR1 LGHDT and CDR2 YNNKEL (reference sequence). CDR3 in DNA: TGTGCCAGCAGCCAAGATTGGCCGATTTATGGCTACACCTTC. It yields the protein CASSQDWPIYGYTF.

In its sample, this clonotype was seen many times. The chain employs TRBV7-2 and TRBJ2-1, with D perhaps TRBD2 (5 bases). The ends were cut back, 3 bases at V and 5 bases at J, with 14 bases in the middle. This CDR3 comprises 15 residues. Germline V gives CDR1 SGHTA, CDR2 FQGNSA. The DNA of the CDR3 is TGTGCCAGCAGCTTCGGAGGAGCCGGGGACAATGAGCAGTTCTTC. Amino acid sequence: CASSFGGAGDNEQFF.

This clonotype has at least ten counts. The rearrangement links TRBV6-5 to TRBJ1-3, with D maybe TRBD1 (6 bases). Germline V CDR1 and CDR2: MNHEY, SVGAGI. V gave up 6 bases and J gave up 4 bases, with 19 bases separating them. The CDR3 extends over 16 amino acids. CDR3 sequence (DNA): TGTGCCAGCAGCCGGAGGGGGGGAGGGTCGGGAAACACCATATATTTT. Its translation is CASSRRGGGSGNTIYF.

There are many counts of this clonotype. The chain has TRBV18 and TRBJ2-7; a weak D match, TRBD2 (5 bases). V was cut by 2 bases and J by 0 bases, with 11 bases left in between. The germline gives CDR1 KGHSH, CDR2 LQKENI. CDR3 size: 15 residues. CDR3 DNA: TGTGCCAGCTCACCATTGGACTCCCCCTCCTACGAGCAGTACTTC. This translates into CASSPLDSPSYEQYF.

This clonotype was detected ten times or more. V gene TRBV28 combines with J gene TRBJ2-3, with TRBD1 identical over 9 bases. Unmatched junction bases numbered 2, after V lost 10 bases and J lost 3 bases. CDR1 and CDR2 (germline): MDHEN, SYDVKM. The CDR3 covers 12 residues. CDR3 nucleotide sequence: TGTGCCACCGGGACAGGGACAGATACGCAGTATTTT. It specifies CATGTGTDTQYF.

This clonotype was observed at least ten times. The chain has TRBV12-3 or TRBV12-4 and TRBJ2-7; D not resolved. The CDR3 runs to 13 residues. The V end was cut by 3 bases, the J end by 2 bases, with 8 bases between. CDR3 protein: CASSLTETYEQYF. DNA of the CDR3: TGTGCCAGCAGTTTGACCGAGACCTACGAGCAGTACTTC.

This clonotype was picked up many times. V gene TRBV20-1 combines with J gene TRBJ1-2; D uncertain. Trimming took off 0 bases at V and 3 bases at J, with 11 bases between the two ends. The germline CDR1 and CDR2 sequences are DFQATT and SNEGSKA (reference sequence). The CDR3 runs to 14 residues. CDR3: CSARDTSKDYGYTF. Here the CDR3 DNA reads TGCAGTGCTAGAGACACTAGCAAGGACTATGGCTACACCTTC.

The table lists this clonotype with many counts. The chain has TRBV6-5 and TRBJ2-5, with TRBD1 as a possible D gene (6 bases). The CDR3 runs to 15 residues. The germline CDR1 and CDR2 sequences are MNHEY and SVGAGI. Trimming took 7 bases from V and 2 from J, leaving 17 bases between them. The CDR3 sequence is CASTTNAGAQETQYF. The CDR3 DNA sequence: TGTGCCAGCACCACTAACGCAGGGGCGCAAGAGACCCAGTACTTC.

This clonotype was seen at least ten times. The chain joins TRBV5-1 to TRBJ2-5; 8 positions match TRBD2. CDR1 is SGHRS and CDR2 is YFSETQ in the germline V gene. There are 15 residues in the CDR3. Losses at the gene ends were 1 base for V and 2 bases for J; bases not matched to a gene: 4. The CDR3 DNA is TGCGCCAGCAGCTTGAGGGGGACTAGGCAAGAGACCCAGTACTTC. This sequence encodes CASSLRGTRQETQYF.

On this clonotype itself: Possible read error: a much larger clone is one base away. The chain carries TRBV20-1 and TRBJ2-7; D is unresolved. The V and J ends lost 0 bases and 5 bases respectively, with 11 bases between them. CDR1 DFQATT and CDR2 SNEGSKA come from the germline V gene (reference sequence). This CDR3 has 13 amino acids. The CDR3 here is CSARDGPGHEQYF. DNA for the CDR3: TGCAGTGCTAGAGATGGGCCAGGCCACGAGCAGTACTTC.

The gene calls are TRBV10-2 and TRBJ1-1; no clear D. With 2 bases removed from V and 3 bases from J, the gap between germline ends came to 16 bases. Germline values: CDR1 WSHSY, CDR2 SAAADI. The CDR3 loop spans 16 amino acids. CDR3 sequence: CASSEAGPPPDTEAFF. For the CDR3, the DNA is TGCGCCAGCAGTGAGGCCGGACCCCCCCCAGACACTGAAGCTTTCTTT.

The table lists this clonotype with many counts. The chain carries TRBV5-8 and TRBJ2-3; D unresolved. Per the germline V gene, CDR1 is SGHTS and CDR2 is YDEGEE. This CDR3 has 15 amino acids. V shed 4 bases and J shed 1 base, with 13 bases lying between them. The CDR3 here is CASSPLGWGTDTQYF. CDR3 sequence (DNA): TGTGCCAGCAGCCCCCTGGGGTGGGGCACAGATACGCAGTATTTT.